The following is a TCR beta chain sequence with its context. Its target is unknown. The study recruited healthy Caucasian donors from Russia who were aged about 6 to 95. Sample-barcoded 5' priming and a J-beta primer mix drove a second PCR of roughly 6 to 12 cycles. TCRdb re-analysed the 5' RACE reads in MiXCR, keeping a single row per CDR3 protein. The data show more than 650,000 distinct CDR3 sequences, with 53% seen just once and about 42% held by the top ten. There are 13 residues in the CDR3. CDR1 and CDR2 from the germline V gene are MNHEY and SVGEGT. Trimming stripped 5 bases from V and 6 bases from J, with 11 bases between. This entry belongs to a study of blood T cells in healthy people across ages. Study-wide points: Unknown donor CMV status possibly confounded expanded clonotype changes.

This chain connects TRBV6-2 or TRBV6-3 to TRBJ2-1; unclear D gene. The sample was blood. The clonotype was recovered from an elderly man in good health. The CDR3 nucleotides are TGTGCCAGCAGTGCGCTCTTTATCAATGAGCAGTTCTTC. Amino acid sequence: CASSALFINEQFF.